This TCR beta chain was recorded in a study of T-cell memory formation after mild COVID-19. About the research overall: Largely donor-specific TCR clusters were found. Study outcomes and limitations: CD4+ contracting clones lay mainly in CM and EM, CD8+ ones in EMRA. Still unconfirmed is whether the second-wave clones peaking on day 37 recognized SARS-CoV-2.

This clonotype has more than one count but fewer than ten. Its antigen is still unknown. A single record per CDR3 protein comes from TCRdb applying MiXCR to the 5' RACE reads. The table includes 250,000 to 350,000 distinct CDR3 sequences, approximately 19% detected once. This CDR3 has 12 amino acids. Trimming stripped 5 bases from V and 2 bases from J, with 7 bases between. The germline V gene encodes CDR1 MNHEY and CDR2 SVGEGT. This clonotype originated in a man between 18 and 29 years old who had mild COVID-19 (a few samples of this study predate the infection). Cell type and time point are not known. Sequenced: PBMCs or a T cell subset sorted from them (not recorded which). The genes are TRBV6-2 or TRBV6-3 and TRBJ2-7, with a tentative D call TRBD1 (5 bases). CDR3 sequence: CASSRQTYEQYF. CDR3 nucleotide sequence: TGTGCCAGCAGTCGACAGACCTACGAGCAGTACTTC.